This T cell receptor (beta chain) originates from a study of cytomegalovirus exposure and HLA in healthy donors listed by TCRdb under 2017. Regarding the complete study: A later analysis indicated that the 95 to 150 validation repertoires were generated on the platform also employed for the approximately 690 repertoires of the first cohort. The study aimed to test whether cataloging public T cell receptors could reveal signatures of past pathogen exposure. In addition to the first cohort of approximately 670 subjects, a separate validation cohort of approximately 110 different subjects was used. The study combined high-throughput TCR immunosequencing, statistical association of individual TCRs with disease status, and machine learning to predict cytomegalovirus infection status.

Points on this clone: No antigen is known for it. No base quality information exists; no much larger clone differs at one position.

General findings and caveats noted by the study authors: The authors suggested that the approach could potentially be extended to other disease states and immunological phenotypes. The study listed 150 to 200 TCR beta chains as associated with cytomegalovirus. Subsequent analysis determined that TCRs grouped into clusters in the first cohort also showed a tendency toward co-occurrence across the approximately 110 validation repertoires, and 94% of cluster scores exceeded 0. Most TCR sequences were seen in very few donors, while some public TCRs were found in many individuals. A few of the identified cytomegalovirus-associated TCR beta chains were confirmed in vitro to be specific for cytomegalovirus antigens. The classifier was reported to diagnose cytomegalovirus status with high specificity and sensitivity in both the original and validation cohorts. All 120 or so repertoires were used to score co-occurrence in the validation cohort in a later analysis, because that analysis had no HLA typing for the cohort.

The germline V gene (reference sequence) supplies CDR1 SGHNT and CDR2 YYREEE. Trimming takes 4 bases from V and 10 bases from J, and the germline ends sit 12 bases apart. The CDR3 goes from the cysteine to the phenylalanine over 12 residues. The read is trimmed to its CDR3 DNA, 36 bases read in frame from base 1. The receptor library was made with the immunoSEQ multiplex PCR assay. The authors' pipeline ran thus. A statistical classification framework was built to diagnose cytomegalovirus status from the catalog of TCR beta chain sequences. TCRdb stores this immuneACCESS table with in-frame sequences only. Part of the clones is absent; in the studies checked, under half of the shortfall reflects unresolved V genes, and no reason is known for the rest. That table is the source of V, J and clone size, and D and trimming were worked out from the DNA. For this sample there are some 60,000 clones; just under 95% appear just once. Roughly 4.4% of the sample is in the top ten clones.

Separate from the roughly 700-subject first cohort, the validation cohort of more than 90 subjects was the group to which the donors belonged. The chain was built from TRBV5-4 and TRBJ2-1; the D gene is perhaps TRBD2, on 6 matching bases. The clonotype originates from a man younger than 35 in good health and CMV-seropositive. Sequencing used PBMCs. The DNA sequence follows: TGTGCCAGCAGCGGGACTTCCCCCGAGCAGTTCTTC. This translates into CASSGTSPEQFF.